These T cell receptor beta chains were read from a single sample in a study of blood T cell repertoires in COVID-19. Produced via immunoSEQ multiplex PCR; TCRdb's table is partial and in-frame only. Here the sample spans roughly 240,000 clones, 84% being singletons. Sequencing was done on a sample of peripheral blood. These receptors were taken from a man aged 35-49 years who had recovered from COVID-19. The CDR3 runs from the conserved cysteine through the conserved F or W. The order of the fields is D gene, CDR3 length, V gene, clone size, J gene, CDR3 DNA, CDR3 protein. D genes are given only for firm matches. Size is stated for part of the rows, as once, few or many counts, or as a class when the clone is expanded.

D: TRBD2
length: 14
V: TRBV4-3
size: .
J: TRBJ2-7
DNA: TGCGCCAGCAGCCAAGAAGCGGGACCCTACGAGCAGTACTTC
CDR3: CASSQEAGPYEQYF

D: .
length: 15
V: TRBV7-9
size: .
J: TRBJ1-5
DNA: TGTGCCAGCAGCGAGGGATATGTAAGTGGTCAGCCCCAGCATTTT
CDR3: CASSEGYVSGQPQHF

D: .
length: 15
V: TRBV9
size: .
J: TRBJ2-7
DNA: TGTGCCAGCAGCGTAGACGACAGCGTCTCCTACGAGCAGTACTTC
CDR3: CASSVDDSVSYEQYF

D: .
length: 13
V: TRBV6-5
size: .
J: TRBJ2-1
DNA: TGTGCCAGCAGGCTAGCGACTTACAATGAGCAGTTCTTC
CDR3: CASRLATYNEQFF

D: .
length: 13
V: TRBV6-5
size: .
J: TRBJ2-1
DNA: TGTGCCAGCAGGAAAACTAGCAACAATGAGCAGTTCTTC
CDR3: CASRKTSNNEQFF

D: TRBD1
length: 16
V: TRBV7-9
size: .
J: TRBJ2-3
DNA: TGTGCCAGCAGCTTAGTCGGGACAGGGGTCCTGGATACGCAGTATTTT
CDR3: CASSLVGTGVLDTQYF

D: .
length: 14
V: TRBV9
size: .
J: TRBJ2-3
DNA: TGTGCCAGCAGCGTTAGCCCTAACCCAGATACGCAGTATTTT
CDR3: CASSVSPNPDTQYF

D: TRBD1
length: 15
V: TRBV7-8
size: .
J: TRBJ1-6
DNA: TGTGCCAGCAGCTTAGCGGGACAGTCTAATTCACCCCTCCACTTT
CDR3: CASSLAGQSNSPLHF

D: .
length: 14
V: TRBV29-1
size: .
J: TRBJ1-1
DNA: TGCAGCGTTGAGGGAGGGGAATTGGGAACTGAAGCTTTCTTT
CDR3: CSVEGGELGTEAFF

D: .
length: 15
V: TRBV5-8
size: .
J: TRBJ2-2
DNA: TGTGCCAGCAGCCGGGGTAGTCAGAACACCGGGGAGCTGTTTTTT
CDR3: CASSRGSQNTGELFF

D: .
length: 15
V: TRBV18
size: .
J: TRBJ1-1
DNA: TGTGCCAGCTCACCATCGGTCACTTTATCATCTGAAGCTTTCTTT
CDR3: CASSPSVTLSSEAFF

D: .
length: 13
V: TRBV7-9
size: .
J: TRBJ1-3
DNA: TGTGCCAGCAGCCGTTACGGCGGGGACACCATATATTTT
CDR3: CASSRYGGDTIYF

D: TRBD2
length: 17
V: TRBV3-1/TRBV3-2
size: .
J: TRBJ2-2
DNA: TGTGCCAGCAGCCTCCAACTTCCGGGACTACGCACCGGGGAGCTGTTTTTT
CDR3: CASSLQLPGLRTGELFF

D: TRBD1
length: 13
V: TRBV5-1
size: .
J: TRBJ1-1
DNA: TGCGCCAGCAGCTTGGTGACAGGGGGCGAAGCTTTCTTT
CDR3: CASSLVTGGEAFF

D: .
length: 14
V: TRBV6-5
size: .
J: TRBJ2-5
DNA: TGTGCCACGGGGCCCCAGGGAGGACAAAAGACCCAGTACTTC
CDR3: CATGPQGGQKTQYF

D: TRBD2
length: 16
V: TRBV7-8
size: few
J: TRBJ2-1
DNA: TGTGCCAGCAGCTTGCTTCCGGGACTAGCAGGCGATGAGCAGTTCTTC
CDR3: CASSLLPGLAGDEQFF

D: .
length: 15
V: TRBV9
size: .
J: TRBJ2-7
DNA: TGTGCCAGCAGCGTAGTTTCGGGCAGGGGGGCCGAGCAGTACTTC
CDR3: CASSVVSGRGAEQYF

D: TRBD2
length: 17
V: TRBV4-1
size: .
J: TRBJ2-3
DNA: TGCGCCAGCAGCCGCACTCTAGCGGGGGGGAGCACAGATACGCAGTATTTT
CDR3: CASSRTLAGGSTDTQYF

D: TRBD2
length: 16
V: TRBV6-2/TRBV6-3
size: .
J: TRBJ2-7
DNA: TGTGCCAGCAGTAGAAGGTCGGGGGGAACTTCCTACGAGCAGTACTTC
CDR3: CASSRRSGGTSYEQYF

D: .
length: 16
V: TRBV7-2
size: .
J: TRBJ2-6
DNA: TGTGCCAGCAGCTTAGACTTGAGTTCGGGGGCCAACGTCCTGACTTTC
CDR3: CASSLDLSSGANVLTF

D: .
length: 13
V: TRBV24-1
size: .
J: TRBJ2-5
DNA: TGTGCCACCAGCCAATCAGGGATCGAGACCCAGTACTTC
CDR3: CATSQSGIETQYF

D: TRBD2
length: 14
V: TRBV6-5
size: .
J: TRBJ2-5
DNA: TGTGCCAGCAGTCCCAGCGGGAGTAAGGAGACCCAGTACTTC
CDR3: CASSPSGSKETQYF

D: .
length: 13
V: TRBV18
size: .
J: TRBJ2-7
DNA: TGTGCCAGCTCACCCATTAAGGGAGGCGAGCAGTACTTC
CDR3: CASSPIKGGEQYF

D: .
length: 14
V: TRBV7-2
size: .
J: TRBJ2-7
DNA: TGTGCCAGCAGCTCCCAATCGACTAGTTCAGAACAGTACTTC
CDR3: CASSSQSTSSEQYF

D: .
length: 15
V: TRBV7-2
size: .
J: TRBJ2-1
DNA: TGTGCCAGCAGCTTAGGTATTAGCTCCTACAATGAGCAGTTCTTC
CDR3: CASSLGISSYNEQFF

D: .
length: 15
V: TRBV1
size: .
J: TRBJ2-7
DNA: TGCACCAGCAGCCTCGACATTGGGAGGCCCTACGAGCAGTACTTC
CDR3: CTSSLDIGRPYEQYF

D: .
length: 13
V: TRBV19
size: many
J: TRBJ1-2
DNA: TGTGCCAGTAGTTTCGGGACTATCTATGGCTACACCTTC
CDR3: CASSFGTIYGYTF

D: .
length: 12
V: TRBV24-1
size: .
J: TRBJ1-1
DNA: TGTGCCGGAATAAACCGGACAGATGAAGCTTTCTTT
CDR3: CAGINRTDEAFF

D: TRBD1
length: 15
V: TRBV4-3
size: .
J: TRBJ1-2
DNA: TGCGCCAGCAGCCAAGTGTCGGGACAGGGTTTTGGCTACACCTTC
CDR3: CASSQVSGQGFGYTF

D: .
length: 15
V: TRBV27
size: .
J: TRBJ2-1
DNA: TGTGCCAGCAGTTCATTAGCGGAGGGATTCAATGAGCAGTTCTTC
CDR3: CASSSLAEGFNEQFF

D: TRBD1
length: 14
V: TRBV10-3
size: .
J: TRBJ2-2
DNA: TGTGCCGTCTTGCAGGGGGCGCGAGGCGGGGAGCTGTTTTTT
CDR3: CAVLQGARGGELFF

D: .
length: 14
V: TRBV6-2/TRBV6-3
size: .
J: TRBJ2-7
DNA: TGTGCCAGCAGTGCTTACAGGGAATCCTACGAGCAGTACTTC
CDR3: CASSAYRESYEQYF

D: .
length: 15
V: TRBV9
size: once
J: TRBJ2-2
DNA: TGTGCCAGCAGCCCCCTCGGGGGTAGCACCGGGGAGCTGTTTTTT
CDR3: CASSPLGGSTGELFF

D: .
length: 12
V: TRBV13
size: .
J: TRBJ1-2
DNA: TGTGCCAGCAGCAATCTCTATCGTGGCTACACCTTC
CDR3: CASSNLYRGYTF

D: TRBD2
length: 15
V: TRBV11-2
size: .
J: TRBJ2-7
DNA: TGTGCCAGCAGCTTTGGACTAGCGGGAGTGTTCGAGCAGTACTTC
CDR3: CASSFGLAGVFEQYF

D: .
length: 14
V: TRBV25-1
size: .
J: TRBJ2-3
DNA: TGTGCCAGCAGTGATGCGGCTGGCACAGATACGCAGTATTTT
CDR3: CASSDAAGTDTQYF

D: TRBD1
length: 14
V: TRBV18
size: once
J: TRBJ2-7
DNA: TGTGCCAGCTCACAAGGACAGGGGAAGTACGAGCAGTACTTC
CDR3: CASSQGQGKYEQYF

D: .
length: 16
V: TRBV27
size: once
J: TRBJ2-7
DNA: TGTGCCAGCAGCGCCCTCCCCCCGTGGGCGGGCTACGAGCAGTACTTC
CDR3: CASSALPPWAGYEQYF

D: .
length: 12
V: TRBV12-3/TRBV12-4
size: .
J: TRBJ1-1
DNA: TGTGCCAGCAGGTCAGACAGGAGTGAAGCTTTCTTT
CDR3: CASRSDRSEAFF

D: TRBD2
length: 16
V: TRBV2
size: .
J: TRBJ2-7
DNA: TGTGCCAGCAGTGGCGGGGGGAGGGCCCTCTCCTACGAGCAGTACTTC
CDR3: CASSGGGRALSYEQYF

D: .
length: 14
V: TRBV10-1
size: once
J: TRBJ1-1
DNA: TGCGCCAGCAGTCCCGAGGGGGTAAACACTGAAGCTTTCTTT
CDR3: CASSPEGVNTEAFF

D: TRBD2
length: 16
V: TRBV3-1/TRBV3-2
size: .
J: TRBJ2-1
DNA: TGTGCCAGCAGCCAAGCGTCTAGCGGGAGGTACAATGAGCAGTTCTTC
CDR3: CASSQASSGRYNEQFF

D: .
length: 15
V: TRBV10-3
size: .
J: TRBJ1-1
DNA: TGTGCCATCAGTGAAACATTGGGGGCGGGCACTGAAGCTTTCTTT
CDR3: CAISETLGAGTEAFF

D: TRBD2
length: 12
V: TRBV3-1/TRBV3-2
size: .
J: TRBJ2-7
DNA: TGTGCCAGCAGCCAACTAGCGGGCGAGCAGTACTTC
CDR3: CASSQLAGEQYF

D: TRBD2
length: 16
V: TRBV5-4
size: .
J: TRBJ2-5
DNA: TGTGCCAGCAGCCGGCTAGCGGGAGAGGAGAAAGAGACCCAGTACTTC
CDR3: CASSRLAGEEKETQYF

D: .
length: 15
V: TRBV27
size: .
J: TRBJ2-3
DNA: TGTGCCAGCAGTTTGGGTTGGGTTGGAGGGGATACGCAGTATTTT
CDR3: CASSLGWVGGDTQYF

D: TRBD2
length: 16
V: TRBV24-1
size: .
J: TRBJ2-4
DNA: TGTGCCACCAGACCGAGCGGGAGACCCGCCCGGGGCATTCAGTACTTC
CDR3: CATRPSGRPARGIQYF